This T cell receptor beta chain stems from a study of shared clonotypes between healthy human individuals. Donors, without exception, were Caucasian adults residing in Nashville, Tennessee. Unsorted samples used about 90 million PBMCs for genomic DNA. The assay was immunoSEQ multiplex PCR, and TCRdb's table has in-frame clones only and misses some. The sample has about 560,000 clones; around three quarters are singletons. The CDR3 runs 14 residues. Trimming cost V 0 bases and J 2 bases, with 8 bases left between them. The germline V gene encodes CDR1 LNHDA and CDR2 SQIVND (reference sequence). Points from the study as a whole: The sole specimen, blood, was sampled, and tissue repertoires likely differ.

Of note for this clone: Antigen unknown.

The rearrangement uses TRBV19 and TRBJ2-7; D is unresolved. This sequence was found in a woman between 35 and 50 years old in good health. Some clones in this sample may be carry-over from other donors' samples. Material for sequencing was PBMCs. The CDR3 DNA sequence: TGTGCCAGTAGTATAGATGCAGCTACCTACGAGCAGTACTTC. It yields the protein CASSIDAATYEQYF.